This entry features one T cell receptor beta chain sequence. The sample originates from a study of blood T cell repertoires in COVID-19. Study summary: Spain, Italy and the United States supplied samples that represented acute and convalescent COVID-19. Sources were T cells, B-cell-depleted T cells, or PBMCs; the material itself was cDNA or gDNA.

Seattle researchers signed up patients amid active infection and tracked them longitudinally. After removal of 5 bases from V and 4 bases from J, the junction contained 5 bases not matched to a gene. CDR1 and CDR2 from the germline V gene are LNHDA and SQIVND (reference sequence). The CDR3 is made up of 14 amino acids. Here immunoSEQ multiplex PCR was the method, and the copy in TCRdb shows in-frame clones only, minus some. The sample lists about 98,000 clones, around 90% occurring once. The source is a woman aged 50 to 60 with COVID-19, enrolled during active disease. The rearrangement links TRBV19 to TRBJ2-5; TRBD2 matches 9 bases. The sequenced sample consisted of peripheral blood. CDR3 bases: TGTGCCAGTAGTCTGACTAGCGGAGGAGAGACCCAGTACTTC. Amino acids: CASSLTSGGETQYF. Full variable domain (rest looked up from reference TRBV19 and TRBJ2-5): DGGITQSPKYLFRKEGQNVTLSCEQNLNHDAMYWYRQDPGQGLRLIYYSQIVNDFQKGDIAEGYSVSREKKESFPLTVTSAQKNPTAFYLCASSLTSGGETQYFGPGTRLLVL.